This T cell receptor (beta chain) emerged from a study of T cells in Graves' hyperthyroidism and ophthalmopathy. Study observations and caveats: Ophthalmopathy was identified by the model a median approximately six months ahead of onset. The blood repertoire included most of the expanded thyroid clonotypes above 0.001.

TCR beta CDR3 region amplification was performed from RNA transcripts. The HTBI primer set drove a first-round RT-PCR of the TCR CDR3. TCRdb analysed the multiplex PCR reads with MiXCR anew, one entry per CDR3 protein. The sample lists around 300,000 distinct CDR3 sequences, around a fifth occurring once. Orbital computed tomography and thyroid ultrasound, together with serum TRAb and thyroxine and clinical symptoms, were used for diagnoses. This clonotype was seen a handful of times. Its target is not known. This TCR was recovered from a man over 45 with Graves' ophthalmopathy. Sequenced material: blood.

The CDR3 region is CASRTGGFTDTQYF. CDR3 coding DNA: TGTGCCAGCAGAACAGGGGGCTTCACAGATACGCAGTATTTT. The V call is TRBV28, the J call TRBJ2-3; TRBD1 matches at 9 bases. The CDR3 has 14 residues. Trimming took 6 bases from V and 2 from J; bases not matched to a gene: 3. CDR1 MDHEN and CDR2 SYDVKM come from the germline V gene.